Each of the 30 T cell receptor beta chains below was sequenced from the same sample in a study of blood T cell repertoires in COVID-19. Generated by immunoSEQ multiplex PCR, the TCRdb table keeps only in-frame clones and is missing some. Altogether roughly 260,000 clones are present, roughly 87% being singletons, with the ten largest covering about 6.3%. Sequencing input: PBMCs or T cells enriched from blood (not recorded which). These receptors were obtained from a young woman with acute COVID-19.

This chain connects TRBV4-2 to TRBJ2-3; a weak D match, TRBD2 (6 bases). The CDR3 extends over 22 amino acids. Germline CDR1 and CDR2: LGHNA and YNFKEQ. Trimming left V 1 base short and J 0 bases short, with 29 bases between. Here the CDR3 reads CASSQGGIGTQLRGPSTDTQYF. DNA of the CDR3: TGTGCCAGCAGCCAAGGGGGAATAGGGACCCAATTGCGGGGTCCTAGCACAGATACGCAGTATTTT.

This chain connects TRBV4-1 to TRBJ1-1; D unclear. The CDR3 sequence is 13 residues long. The germline V gene encodes CDR1 MGHRA and CDR2 YSYEKL. With 5 bases removed from V and 2 bases from J, the gap between germline ends came to 9 bases. In nucleotides, the CDR3 is TGCGCCAGCAGCGCCCGGGGTAACACTGAAGCTTTCTTT. Residues: CASSARGNTEAFF.

The V call is TRBV5-4, the J call TRBJ2-5; no reliable D call. The V end lost 7 bases, the J end lost 2 bases, and 12 bases lay between the germline ends. Germline CDR1 is SGHNT and CDR2 is YYREEE (reference sequence). The CDR3 has 13 residues. CDR3 region: CASRSNRQETQYF. The CDR3 DNA follows: TGTGCCAGCCGGAGCAATCGACAAGAGACCCAGTACTTC.

CDR3 in amino acids: CASSFGTGSGNTIYF. The CDR3 DNA follows: TGTGCCAGCAGCTTCGGGACAGGCTCTGGAAACACCATATATTTT. The chain has TRBV7-9 and TRBJ1-3; 8 nucleotides align to TRBD1. J gave up 0 bases and V 3 bases, and 1 base lay outside the gene matches. CDR1 SEHNR and CDR2 FQNEAQ come from the germline V gene (reference sequence). This CDR3 is 15 amino acids long.

This chain connects TRBV27 to TRBJ2-7; D ambiguous. V lost 5 bases to trimming and J lost 2 bases, with 7 bases between them. The CDR3 runs 12 residues. Germline V CDR1 and CDR2: MNHEY, SMNVEV (reference sequence). The CDR3 coding sequence is TGTGCCAGCAGTCTCCAGGCCTACGAGCAGTACTTC. Translated: CASSLQAYEQYF.

Of note for this clone: Other nucleotide sequences from this sample produce the same CDR3. The chain carries TRBV11-2 and TRBJ2-7; D perhaps matches TRBD2 (5 bases). Germline V CDR1 and CDR2: SGHAT, FQNNGV. The CDR3 has 13 amino acids. The ends were cut back, 1 base at V and 1 base at J, with 5 bases in the middle. CDR3 residues: CASSLAGSYEQYF. The CDR3, as DNA: TGTGCCAGCAGCTTAGCGGGGTCCTACGAGCAGTACTTC.

This clone was detected only once. V is TRBV7-2 and J is TRBJ2-7, with 7 bases aligning to TRBD2. Trimming at V came to 6 bases and at J to 0 bases, leaving 8 bases not matched to a gene. Germline V lookup: CDR1 SGHTA, CDR2 FQGNSA. The CDR3 totals 15 residues. This CDR3 is CASSLDLAVSYEQYF. The CDR3 bases are TGTGCCAGCAGTCTCGACCTAGCGGTCTCCTACGAGCAGTACTTC.

V is TRBV5-6 and J is TRBJ1-2; the D gene is possibly TRBD1 (6 bases). This CDR3 spans 14 amino acids. Trimming stripped 4 bases from V and 4 bases from J, with 14 bases between. The V gene's germline CDR1 is SGHDT and CDR2 YYEEEE. CDR3 coding DNA: TGTGCCAGCAGCGGCGAGGGGGTCGGCTATGGCTACACCTTC. The encoded protein is CASSGEGVGYGYTF.

The chain carries TRBV10-3 and TRBJ2-7; TRBD1 might be the D (10 bases). Trimming took 2 bases from V and 0 from J, leaving 17 bases between them. CDR1 and CDR2 from the germline V gene are ENHRY and SYGVKD. The CDR3 sequence is 17 residues long. The CDR3 nucleotides are TGTGCCATCAGTGAGGGACAGGGGGGACTAGCCTCCTACGAGCAGTACTTC. It codes for CAISEGQGGLASYEQYF.

The chain recombines TRBV7-2 with TRBJ1-4; D is unresolved. Trimming took 1 base from V and 13 from J, leaving 13 bases between them. The germline CDR1 and CDR2 sequences are SGHTA and FQGNSA. The CDR3 covers 13 residues. The CDR3 reads CASSLELLGGLFF. The CDR3 DNA reads as TGTGCCAGCAGCTTAGAGTTATTGGGAGGACTGTTTTTT.

This sequence joins TRBV2 and TRBJ2-1, with D perhaps matching TRBD2 (5 bases). The V gene lost 7 bases and the J gene lost 10 bases, with 11 bases spanning the gap. Germline CDR1 reads SNHLY; CDR2 reads FYNNEI. The CDR3 extends over 11 amino acids. The CDR3 region is CASTRATEQFF. The CDR3 DNA reads as TGTGCCAGCACGAGGGCTACCGAGCAGTTCTTC.

This chain links TRBV28 with TRBJ2-5, with TRBD1 matching over 8 bases. CDR1 and CDR2 (germline): MDHEN, SYDVKM. V was pared by 4 bases and J by 9 bases, with 16 bases of the junction left unmatched. The CDR3 runs to 16 residues. The CDR3 spells CASSSPSQTGVLAQYF. The CDR3 nucleotides read TGTGCCAGCAGTTCGCCCTCCCAGACAGGGGTCTTAGCCCAGTACTTC.

This chain joins TRBV7-9 and TRBJ1-5; a possible D gene is TRBD1 (5 bases). Looked up from germline, CDR1 is SEHNR and CDR2 is FQNEAQ (reference sequence). Trimming pared 1 base from V and 4 bases from J, leaving 14 bases between. The CDR3 covers 16 residues. CDR3 in amino acids: CASSLGAGIGNQPQHF. The CDR3 DNA is TGTGCCAGCAGCTTAGGGGCAGGGATAGGGAATCAGCCCCAGCATTTT.

This chain links TRBV10-3 with TRBJ1-4; D gene ambiguous. V was pared by 4 bases and J by 4 bases, with 10 bases between. The CDR3 sequence is 14 residues long. Per the germline V gene, CDR1 is ENHRY and CDR2 is SYGVKD. CDR3 region: CAISGDGLNEKLFF. The DNA of the CDR3 is TGTGCCATCAGTGGTGACGGACTTAATGAAAAACTGTTTTTT.

V gene TRBV7-2 combines with J gene TRBJ2-5, with TRBD1 identical over 7 bases. Germline CDR1 SGHTA, CDR2 FQGNSA. This CDR3 has 15 amino acids. V shed 5 bases, J shed 2 bases, and the junction held 8 bases outside the gene matches. DNA for the CDR3: TGTGCCAGCAGCGCTACGGGACAGCAACAAGAGACCCAGTACTTC. It encodes CASSATGQQQETQYF.

The count of this clone is one. This chain uses TRBV7-8 with TRBJ2-1, with TRBD1 identical over 8 bases. CDR3 length: 15 amino acids. After removal of 4 bases from V and 4 bases from J, the junction contained 6 bases not matched to a gene. Per germline, CDR1 SGHVS and CDR2 FQNEAQ. CDR3 coding DNA: TGTGCCAGCAGCTCCACAGGGGGGTTGTACAATGAGCAGTTCTTC. Translation gives CASSSTGGLYNEQFF.

V gene TRBV28 combines with J gene TRBJ1-5, with TRBD1 matching over 9 bases. Per germline, CDR1 MDHEN and CDR2 SYDVKM. The CDR3 is 14 residues long. V lost 7 bases, J lost 6 bases, and 7 bases stayed unmatched. The CDR3 reads CASIRQGGSQPQHF. The CDR3 nucleotides are TGTGCCAGCATCCGACAGGGGGGGAGTCAGCCCCAGCATTTT.

In this sample, this clone turned up a few times. The chain uses TRBV2 and TRBJ1-1; D unresolved. With 7 bases removed from V and 4 bases from J, the gap between germline ends came to 7 bases. The CDR3 contains 11 residues. Germline CDR1 SNHLY, CDR2 FYNNEI. Here the CDR3 DNA reads TGTGCCAGCATCAGTGGCACTGAAGCTTTCTTT. This codes for CASISGTEAFF.

This clone was seen a single time. In DNA form, the CDR3 reads TGTGCCAGCAGCTTTTCTCCCCCGGGAGTCTCCGAGCAGTACTTC. It specifies CASSFSPPGVSEQYF. This sequence joins TRBV5-4 and TRBJ2-7; tentative D call: TRBD2 (6 bases). Germline CDR1 reads SGHNT; CDR2 reads YYREEE (reference sequence). This CDR3 has 15 amino acids. Trimming shortened V by 2 bases and J by 6 bases, and 18 bases separated the two germline ends.

CDR3 nucleotides: TGTGCCAGCAGTTACTCCGCGGACGAGCAGTACTTC. Translated: CASSYSADEQYF. J is TRBJ2-7 and V is TRBV6-5; D remains unclear. V dropped 0 bases and J dropped 5 bases, with 5 bases sitting between them. The CDR3 consists of 12 residues. Germline CDR1 is MNHEY and CDR2 is SVGAGI.

This chain links TRBV6-2 or TRBV6-3 with TRBJ2-2; D may be TRBD1 (6 bases). Germline loops: CDR1 MNHEY, CDR2 SVGEGT. This CDR3 has 15 residues. V gave up 6 bases and J gave up 6 bases, with 17 bases separating them. The CDR3 bases are TGTGCCAGCAGCCAAACCGGGACAAAAGCCGGGGAGCTGTTTTTT. Translation: CASSQTGTKAGELFF.

The chain recombines TRBV5-1 with TRBJ2-2, with a possible D match to TRBD2 (6 bases). Germline loops: CDR1 SGHRS, CDR2 YFSETQ. There are 14 residues in the CDR3. The V and J ends lost 9 bases and 1 base respectively, with 13 bases between them. The CDR3 reads CATEAGLNTGELFF. In nucleotides, the CDR3 is TGCGCCACAGAAGCGGGTTTGAACACCGGGGAGCTGTTTTTT.

The chain has TRBV7-9 and TRBJ1-1; TRBD1 aligns across 11 bases. The CDR3 has 18 amino acids. V dropped 1 base and J dropped 6; count of bases not matched to a gene: 13. Germline values: CDR1 SEHNR, CDR2 FQNEAQ (reference sequence). DNA for the CDR3: TGTGCCAGCAGCTTAGGGGCCGGACAGGGGGCGAAAAATGCTGAAGCTTTCTTT. Encoded protein: CASSLGAGQGAKNAEAFF.

This chain uses TRBV4-1 with TRBJ2-1; TRBD2 aligns across 8 bases. V dropped 1 base and J dropped 5; count of bases not matched to a gene: 13. This CDR3 comprises 18 residues. CDR1 MGHRA and CDR2 YSYEKL come from the germline V gene. CDR3 in amino acids: CASSQAAVREGSHNEQFF. In nucleotides, the CDR3 is TGCGCCAGCAGCCAAGCTGCTGTCCGGGAGGGTTCCCACAATGAGCAGTTCTTC.

V gene TRBV6-2 or TRBV6-3 combines with J gene TRBJ2-7, with TRBD2 matching over 7 bases. V gave up 2 bases and J gave up 4 bases; unmatched junction bases: 5. The CDR3 is 14 amino acids. Per germline, CDR1 MNHEY and CDR2 SVGEGT. CDR3 nucleotide sequence: TGTGCCAGCAGTTACAGCGGGATCGTGTACGAGCAGTACTTC. Encoded protein: CASSYSGIVYEQYF.

The rearrangement joins TRBV10-3 to TRBJ1-1; D not certain. CDR3 length: 11 amino acids. With 5 bases removed from V and 7 bases from J, the gap between germline ends came to 8 bases. Per germline, CDR1 ENHRY and CDR2 SYGVKD. The CDR3, as DNA: TGTGCCATCAGTTCGGGGTATGAAGCTTTCTTT. Amino acid sequence: CAISSGYEAFF.

The CDR3 reads CASSTGGVSMNTEAFF. The DNA of the CDR3 is TGTGCCAGCTCAACCGGCGGGGTATCGATGAACACTGAAGCTTTCTTT. The chain links TRBV18 to TRBJ1-1, with D uncertain. The CDR3 consists of 16 residues. V dropped 5 bases and J dropped 0 bases, with 16 bases sitting between them. Germline V gene data show CDR1 as KGHSH and CDR2 as LQKENI.

The rearrangement joins TRBV3-1 (or the pseudogene TRBV3-2) to TRBJ1-3; D is ambiguous. This CDR3 has 16 residues. In germline, CDR1 is LGHDT, CDR2 YNNKEL (reference sequence). The V gene lost 0 bases and the J gene lost 0 bases, with 9 bases spanning the gap. The CDR3 sequence is CASSQESRFSGNTIYF. CDR3 coding DNA: TGTGCCAGCAGCCAAGAGAGTCGGTTCTCTGGAAACACCATATATTTT.

This sequence joins TRBV3-1 (or the pseudogene TRBV3-2) and TRBJ2-7; 8 bases agree with TRBD1. The CDR3 is 17 residues long. The germline CDR1 and CDR2 sequences are LGHDT and YNNKEL (reference sequence). Losses at the gene ends were 3 bases for V and 3 bases for J; bases not matched to a gene: 13. The CDR3 is CASSQSGTGKFVYEQYF. For the CDR3, the DNA is TGTGCCAGCAGCCAGAGTGGGACAGGCAAGTTTGTCTACGAGCAGTACTTC.

The V and J genes are TRBV6-2 or TRBV6-3 and TRBJ2-7; TRBD2 matches 8 bases. The CDR3 spans 15 residues. J gave up 1 base and V 4 bases, and 6 bases lay outside the gene matches. Looked up from germline, CDR1 is MNHEY and CDR2 is SVGEGT. The CDR3 DNA sequence: TGTGCCAGCAGTTCCCCGGGACTAGTATCCTACGAGCAGTACTTC. Translated, it gives CASSSPGLVSYEQYF.